This T cell receptor beta chain comes out of a study of OX40 agonist ivuxolimab in advanced cancers. Looking at the study overall: Patients received the agonistic anti-OX40 (CD134) antibody ivuxolimab. Subjects had a mean age of roughly 57 years, with a range of roughly 20 to 79; just over 80% were male. Patients received intravenous ivuxolimab every 2 weeks at 0.01 to 10 mg/kg.

Assay used: immunoSEQ multiplex PCR; TCRdb lists only in-frame clones, some missing. The sample includes roughly 23,000 clones, roughly 84% seen only once; the top ten take over 30%. Germline CDR1 reads SGHNT; CDR2 reads YYREEE (reference sequence). This CDR3 is 15 amino acids long. The ends were cut back, 4 bases at V and 1 base at J, with 13 bases in the middle. Study results and limitations: Expanded clones belonging to CD8+ T cells outnumbered, on average, those of CD4+.

Remarks on this clone: The antigen is undetermined.

Sequenced material: CD4+ or CD8+ T cells sorted from blood, taken in a trial of the OX40 agonist ivuxolimab. The clonotype was recovered from an adult with an advanced solid tumor such as melanoma, head and neck, liver or kidney cancer. The V gene is TRBV5-4, the J gene TRBJ2-3; D tentatively fits TRBD1 or TRBD2 (5 bases each). In DNA, the CDR3 is TGTGCCAGCAGCAGTGGAAGGGACCGCACAGATACGCAGTATTTT. Protein: CASSSGRDRTDTQYF.